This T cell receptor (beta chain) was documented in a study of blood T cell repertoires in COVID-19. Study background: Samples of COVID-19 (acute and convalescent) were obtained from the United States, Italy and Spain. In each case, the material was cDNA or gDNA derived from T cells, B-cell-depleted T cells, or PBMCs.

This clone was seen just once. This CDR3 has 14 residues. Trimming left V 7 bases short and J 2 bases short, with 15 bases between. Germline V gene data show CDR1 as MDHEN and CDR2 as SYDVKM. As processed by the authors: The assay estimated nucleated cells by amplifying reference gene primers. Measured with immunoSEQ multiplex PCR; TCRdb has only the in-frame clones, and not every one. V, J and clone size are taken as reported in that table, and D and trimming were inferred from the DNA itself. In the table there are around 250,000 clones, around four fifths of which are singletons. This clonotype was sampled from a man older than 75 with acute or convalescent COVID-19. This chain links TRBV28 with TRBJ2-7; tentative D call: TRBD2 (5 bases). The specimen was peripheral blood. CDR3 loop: CASTSSGTPYEQYF. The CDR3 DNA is TGTGCCAGCACTTCGTCGGGAACCCCCTACGAGCAGTACTTC.